Described below is a single TCR beta chain sequence and its context. This sample stems from a study of OX40 agonist ivuxolimab in advanced cancers. J gave up 10 bases and V 7 bases, and 11 bases lay outside the gene matches. The CDR3 loop spans 14 amino acids. Germline V gene lookup returns CDR1 SNHLY and CDR2 FYNNEI. Sequencing used immunoSEQ multiplex PCR; TCRdb keeps in-frame clones, though not all of them. In the table there are about 59,000 clones, about 80% of which are singletons. The sequencing used CD4+ or CD8+ T cells sorted from blood, collected in a trial of the OX40 agonist ivuxolimab. This receptor was obtained from an adult with an advanced solid tumor such as melanoma, head and neck, liver or kidney cancer. The gene calls are TRBV2 and TRBJ2-1; 9 bases fit TRBD2. The CDR3 DNA is TGTGCCAGCAAGCCTAGCGGGGACCGGGGAGAGCAGTTCTTC. It encodes CASKPSGDRGEQFF.